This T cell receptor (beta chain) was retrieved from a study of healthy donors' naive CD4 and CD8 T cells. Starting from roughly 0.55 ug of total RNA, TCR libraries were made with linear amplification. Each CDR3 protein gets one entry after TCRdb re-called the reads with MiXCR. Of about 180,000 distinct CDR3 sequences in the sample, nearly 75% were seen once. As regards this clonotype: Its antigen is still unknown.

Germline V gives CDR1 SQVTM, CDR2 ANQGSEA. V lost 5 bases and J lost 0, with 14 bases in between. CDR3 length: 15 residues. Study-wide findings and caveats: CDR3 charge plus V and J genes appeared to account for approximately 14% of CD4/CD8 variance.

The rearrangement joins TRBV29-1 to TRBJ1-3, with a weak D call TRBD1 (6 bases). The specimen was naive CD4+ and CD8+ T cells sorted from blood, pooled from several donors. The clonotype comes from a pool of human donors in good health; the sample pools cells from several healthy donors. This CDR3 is CSVLQQGLSGNTIYF. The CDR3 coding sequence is TGCAGCGTTCTACAACAGGGCCTCTCTGGAAACACCATATATTTT.